Detailed here is one T cell receptor (beta chain). Trimming left V 5 bases short and J 5 bases short, with 10 bases between. Germline V gene lookup returns CDR1 MNHEY and CDR2 SVGEGT. The CDR3 covers 14 residues. The sample is drawn from a study of blood T cell repertoires in COVID-19. Looking at the study overall: COVID-19 samples, acute and convalescent, were from the United States, Italy and Spain.

Authors' data handling: Cell counts per sample came from amplifying reference gene primers. Produced via immunoSEQ multiplex PCR; TCRdb's table is partial and in-frame only. Clone size and the V and J calls come from that table; the DNA yielded D and trimming. The sample records 300,000 to 350,000 clones, about 91% being singletons. Seattle's enrolled individuals joined amid active infection and were then monitored longitudinally. The TCR was taken from a woman in her 30s with COVID-19, enrolled during active disease. The chain is built from TRBV6-2 or TRBV6-3 and TRBJ1-6, with D perhaps matching TRBD1 (6 bases). The sample taken for sequencing was peripheral blood. CDR3 in DNA: TGTGCCAGCAGTCGGACAGCTAATAATTCACCCCTCCACTTT. Translation: CASSRTANNSPLHF.